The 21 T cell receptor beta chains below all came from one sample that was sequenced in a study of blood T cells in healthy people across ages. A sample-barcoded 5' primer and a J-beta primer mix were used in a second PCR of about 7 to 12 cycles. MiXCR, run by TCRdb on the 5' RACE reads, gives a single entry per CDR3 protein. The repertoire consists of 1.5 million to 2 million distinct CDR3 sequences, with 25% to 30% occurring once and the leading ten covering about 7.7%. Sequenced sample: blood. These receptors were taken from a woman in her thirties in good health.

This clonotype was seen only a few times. The CDR3 spells CASSLRGPMLHGYTF. The DNA for the CDR3 is TGTGCCAGCAGTTTAAGGGGACCCATGTTACATGGCTACACCTTC. This rearrangement joins TRBV28 to TRBJ1-2; D possibly corresponds to TRBD1 (5 bases). Germline V CDR1 and CDR2: MDHEN, SYDVKM. This CDR3 contains 15 residues. V lost 2 bases and J 6 bases, leaving 16 bases between the germline ends.

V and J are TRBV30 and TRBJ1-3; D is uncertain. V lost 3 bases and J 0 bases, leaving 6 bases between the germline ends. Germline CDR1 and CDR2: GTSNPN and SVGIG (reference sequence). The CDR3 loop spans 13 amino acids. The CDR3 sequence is CAWRRLSGNTIYF. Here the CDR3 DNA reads TGTGCCTGGAGACGACTCTCTGGAAACACCATATATTTT.

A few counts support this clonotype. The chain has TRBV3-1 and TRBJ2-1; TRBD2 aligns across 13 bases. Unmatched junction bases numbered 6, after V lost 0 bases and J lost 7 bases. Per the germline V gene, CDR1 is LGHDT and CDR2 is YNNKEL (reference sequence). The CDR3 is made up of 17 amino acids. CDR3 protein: CASSQDPTSGGRNEQFF. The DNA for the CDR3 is TGTGCCAGCAGCCAAGATCCGACTAGCGGGGGGCGAAATGAGCAGTTCTTC.

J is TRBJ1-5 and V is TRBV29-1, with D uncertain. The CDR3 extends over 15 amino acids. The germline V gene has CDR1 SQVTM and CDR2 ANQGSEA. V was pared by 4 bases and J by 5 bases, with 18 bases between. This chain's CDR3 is CSVVYEAGRYQPQHF. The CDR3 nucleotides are TGCAGCGTTGTGTATGAGGCTGGGCGGTATCAGCCCCAGCATTTT.

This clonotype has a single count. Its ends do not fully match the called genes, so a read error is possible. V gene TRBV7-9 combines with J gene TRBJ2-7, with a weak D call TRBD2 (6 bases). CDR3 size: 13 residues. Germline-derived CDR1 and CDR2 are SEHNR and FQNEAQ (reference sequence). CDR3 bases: TGTACCAGCAGCTCCGCGGGGTTCGACGAGCAGTACTTC. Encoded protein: CTSSSAGFDEQYF.

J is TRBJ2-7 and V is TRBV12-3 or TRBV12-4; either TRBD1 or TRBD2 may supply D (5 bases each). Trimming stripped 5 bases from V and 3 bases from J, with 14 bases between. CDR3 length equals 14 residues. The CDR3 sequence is CASSPLGRLYEQYF. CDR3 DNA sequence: TGTGCCAGCAGTCCCCTGGGACGGCTCTACGAGCAGTACTTC.

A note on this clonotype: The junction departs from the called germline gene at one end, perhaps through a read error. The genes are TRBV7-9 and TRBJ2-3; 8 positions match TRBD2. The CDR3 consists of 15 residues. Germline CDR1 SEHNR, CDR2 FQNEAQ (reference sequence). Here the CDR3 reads CVSSLIAGRADTQYF. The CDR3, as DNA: TGTGTCAGCAGCTTAATAGCGGGGAGGGCAGATACGCAGTATTTT.

The CDR3 is CASSRPGTSGSFSYNEQYF. In nucleotides, the CDR3 is TGTGCCAGCAGTCGCCCCGGGACTAGCGGGAGTTTCTCCTACAATGAGCAGTACTTC. The chain couples TRBV12-3 or TRBV12-4 to TRBJ2-1, with 14 bases fitting TRBD2. The DNA end lines up better with TRBJ2-7; the J call may be wrong. The CDR3 runs 19 residues.

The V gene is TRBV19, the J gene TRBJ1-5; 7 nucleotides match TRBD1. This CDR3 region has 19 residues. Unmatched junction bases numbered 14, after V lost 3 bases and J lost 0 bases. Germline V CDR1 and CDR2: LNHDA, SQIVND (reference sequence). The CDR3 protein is CASSISHSGTALSNQPQHF. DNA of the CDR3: TGTGCCAGTAGTATCTCCCATTCCGGGACAGCCCTTAGCAATCAGCCCCAGCATTTT.

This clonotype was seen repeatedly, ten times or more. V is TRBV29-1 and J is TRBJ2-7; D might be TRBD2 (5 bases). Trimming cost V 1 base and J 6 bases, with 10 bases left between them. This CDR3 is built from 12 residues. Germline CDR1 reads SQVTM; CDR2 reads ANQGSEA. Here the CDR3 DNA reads TGCAGCGTTGAAGCTGGGAGCGGCGAGCAGTACTTC. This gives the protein CSVEAGSGEQYF.

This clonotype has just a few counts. CDR3 in amino acids: CASTRAGGYQETQYF. The DNA of the CDR3 is TGTGCCAGCACCCGAGCGGGAGGGTACCAAGAGACCCAGTACTTC. The rearrangement joins TRBV7-9 to TRBJ2-5, with 10 bases aligning to TRBD2. The CDR3 is 15 amino acids. Looked up from germline, CDR1 is SEHNR and CDR2 is FQNEAQ (reference sequence). V was pared by 7 bases and J by 0 bases, with 5 bases of the junction left unmatched. The full variable domain, its missing parts supplied by reference TRBV7-9 and TRBJ2-5, is DTGVSQNPRHKITKRGQNVTFRCDPISEHNRLYWYRQTLGQGPEFLTYFQNEAQLEKSRLLSDRFSAERPKGSFSTLEIQRTEQGDSAMYLCASTRAGGYQETQYFGPGTRLLVL.

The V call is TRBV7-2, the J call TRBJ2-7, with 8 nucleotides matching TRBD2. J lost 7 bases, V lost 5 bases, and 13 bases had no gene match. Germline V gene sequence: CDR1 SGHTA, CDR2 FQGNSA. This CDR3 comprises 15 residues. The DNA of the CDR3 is TGTGCCAGCAGCGCGAGCGGGGGATTCCTGAAGGAGCAGTACTTC. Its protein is CASSASGGFLKEQYF. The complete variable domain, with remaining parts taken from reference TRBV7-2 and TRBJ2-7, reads GAGVSQSPSNKVTEKGKDVELRCDPISGHTALYWYRQSLGQGLEFLIYFQGNSAPDKSGLPSDRFSAERTGGSVSTLTIQRTQQEDSAVYLCASSASGGFLKEQYFGPGTRLTVT.

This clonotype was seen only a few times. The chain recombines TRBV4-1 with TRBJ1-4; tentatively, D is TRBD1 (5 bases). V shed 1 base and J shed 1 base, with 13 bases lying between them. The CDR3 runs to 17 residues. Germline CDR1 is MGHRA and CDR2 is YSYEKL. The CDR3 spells CASSQGGNRLTNEKLFF. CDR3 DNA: TGCGCCAGCAGCCAAGGGGGGAATAGGCTAACTAATGAAAAACTGTTTTTT.

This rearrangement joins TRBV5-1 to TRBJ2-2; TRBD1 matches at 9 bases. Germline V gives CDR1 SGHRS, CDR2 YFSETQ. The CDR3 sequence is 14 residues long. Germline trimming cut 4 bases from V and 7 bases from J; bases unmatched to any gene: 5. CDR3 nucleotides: TGCGCCAGCAGCCCTACGACAGGGGGCGGGGAGCTGTTTTTT. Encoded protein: CASSPTTGGGELFF.

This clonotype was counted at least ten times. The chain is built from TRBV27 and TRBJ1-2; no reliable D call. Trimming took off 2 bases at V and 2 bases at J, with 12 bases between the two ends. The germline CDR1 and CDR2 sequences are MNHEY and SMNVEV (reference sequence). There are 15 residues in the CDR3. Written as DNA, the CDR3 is TGTGCCAGCAGTTTAAACTCACTGGACAACTATGGCTACACCTTC. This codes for CASSLNSLDNYGYTF.

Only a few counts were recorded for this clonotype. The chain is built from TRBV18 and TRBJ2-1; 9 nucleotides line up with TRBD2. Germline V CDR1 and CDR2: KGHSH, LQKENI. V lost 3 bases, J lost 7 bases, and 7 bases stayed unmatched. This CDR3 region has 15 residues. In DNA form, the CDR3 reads TGTGCCAGCTCACCCTGGGTAGCGGGAGAGAATGAGCAGTTCTTC. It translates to CASSPWVAGENEQFF.

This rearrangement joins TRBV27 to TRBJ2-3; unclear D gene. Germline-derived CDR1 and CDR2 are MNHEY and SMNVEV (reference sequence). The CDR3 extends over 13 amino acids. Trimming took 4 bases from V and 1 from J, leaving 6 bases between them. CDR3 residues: CASSSHRTDTQYF. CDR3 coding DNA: TGTGCCAGCAGTTCACACCGCACAGATACGCAGTATTTT.

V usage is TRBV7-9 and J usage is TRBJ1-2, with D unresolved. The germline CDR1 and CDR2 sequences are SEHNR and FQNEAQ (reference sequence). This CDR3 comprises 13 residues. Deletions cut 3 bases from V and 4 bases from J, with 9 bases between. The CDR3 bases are TGTGCCAGCAGCTTCCAGGAATCCTATGGCTACACCTTC. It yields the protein CASSFQESYGYTF.

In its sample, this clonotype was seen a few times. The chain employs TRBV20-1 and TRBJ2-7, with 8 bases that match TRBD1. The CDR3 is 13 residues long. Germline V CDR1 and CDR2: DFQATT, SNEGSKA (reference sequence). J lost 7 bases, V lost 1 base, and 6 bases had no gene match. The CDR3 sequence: CSARGPGGGEQYF. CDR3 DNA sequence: TGCAGTGCTAGAGGACCAGGGGGCGGGGAGCAGTACTTC.

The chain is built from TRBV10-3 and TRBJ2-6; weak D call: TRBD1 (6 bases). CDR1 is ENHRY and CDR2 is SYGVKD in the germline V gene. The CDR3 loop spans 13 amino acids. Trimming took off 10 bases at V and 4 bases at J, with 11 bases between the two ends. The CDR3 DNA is TGTGCCACAACAGGGCGCGGGGCCAACGTCCTGACTTTC. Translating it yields CATTGRGANVLTF.

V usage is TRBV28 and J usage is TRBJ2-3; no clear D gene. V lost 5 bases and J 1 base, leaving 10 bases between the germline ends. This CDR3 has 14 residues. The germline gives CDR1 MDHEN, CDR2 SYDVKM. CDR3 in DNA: TGTGCCAGCAGTGGCGACTTGGGCACAGATACGCAGTATTTT. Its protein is CASSGDLGTDTQYF.